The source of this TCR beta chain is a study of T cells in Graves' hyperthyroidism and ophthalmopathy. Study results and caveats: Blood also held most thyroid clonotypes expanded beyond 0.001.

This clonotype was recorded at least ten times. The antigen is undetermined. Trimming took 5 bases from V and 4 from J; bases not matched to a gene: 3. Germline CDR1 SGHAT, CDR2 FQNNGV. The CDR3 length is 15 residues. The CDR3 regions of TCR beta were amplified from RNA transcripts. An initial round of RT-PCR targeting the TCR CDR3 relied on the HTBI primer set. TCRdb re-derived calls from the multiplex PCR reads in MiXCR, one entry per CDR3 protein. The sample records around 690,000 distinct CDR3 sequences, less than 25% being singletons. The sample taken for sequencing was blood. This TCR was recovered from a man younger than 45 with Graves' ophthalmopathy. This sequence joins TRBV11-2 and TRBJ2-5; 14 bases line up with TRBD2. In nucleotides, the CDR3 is TGTGCCAGCAGCAAAGGACTAGCGGGAGGAGAGACCCAGTACTTC. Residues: CASSKGLAGGETQYF.